Listed here is a single TCR beta chain. CDR1 SGHRS and CDR2 YFSETQ come from the germline V gene. The CDR3 runs 15 residues. The V end lost 0 bases, the J end lost 6 bases, and 16 bases lay between the germline ends. The data are from a study of blood T cell repertoires in COVID-19. Study-wide background: There were acute and convalescent COVID-19 samples, and they came from the United States, Italy and Spain. PBMCs, B-cell-depleted T cells, or T cells were the source of the cDNA or gDNA that made up the material.

The data were produced by immunoSEQ multiplex PCR, yet TCRdb's version contains in-frame clones alone and is incomplete. The sample lists about 250,000 clones; roughly 88% were seen once. The rearrangement uses TRBV5-1 and TRBJ2-7; D remains ambiguous. The TCR originated in a young woman with acute or convalescent COVID-19. The sequencing input was peripheral blood. CDR3 amino acids: CASSLVDLGPGEQYF. CDR3 sequence (DNA): TGCGCCAGCAGCTTGGTAGATTTGGGTCCGGGCGAGCAGTACTTC.